This T cell receptor beta chain was identified in a study of naive and memory T cell subsets. Study results and limitations: Naive and memory repertoire findings lacked a ground truth for validation.

Both TRBC1 and TRBC2 were covered by a beta constant-region primer of two equimolar oligonucleotides. Nested alpha and beta constant-region primers with the SP2 primer drove four PCR rounds on ligated cDNA. MiXCR, run by TCRdb on the UMI-ligation and nested PCR reads, gives a single entry per CDR3 protein. The sample shows around 130,000 distinct CDR3 sequences, 36% of them seen only once. In regard to this clonotype: Antigen: not known.

The CDR3 totals 14 residues. V lost 5 bases and J lost 3, with 11 bases in between. The chain combines TRBV12-3 or TRBV12-4 with TRBJ2-1; tentatively, D is TRBD1 (6 bases). The TCR was taken from a human donor in good health. Sequenced sample: central memory CD4+ T cells from blood. The CDR3 DNA reads as TGTGCCAGCAGTAACAGGGCCATCTACAATGAGCAGTTCTTC. The encoded protein is CASSNRAIYNEQFF.